This paragraph covers one T cell receptor (beta chain) sequence. The antigen remains unidentified. The CDR3 loop spans 12 amino acids. The ends were cut back, 2 bases at V and 8 bases at J, with 6 bases in the middle. Germline CDR1 is MNHNS and CDR2 is SASEGT. This sample is drawn from a study of CD8 T cells in ankylosing spondylitis. Study-wide results and caveats: A TCR beta motif made of roughly eight highly homologous variants seemed typical of ankylosing spondylitis blood. CD8+ by phenotype, disease-linked clones were relatively rare in peripheral blood.

In making TCR beta libraries, quantitative 5'-RACE with molecular barcodes was used. TCRdb independently ran MiXCR on the 5' RACE reads; one entry per CDR3 protein. The sample has 230,000 or so distinct CDR3 sequences, 15% to 20% seen once. This sequence originates from a male donor with ankylosing spondylitis or in good health (not recorded which). This chain joins TRBV6-1 and TRBJ2-2, with D unresolved. The sequenced material came from blood, either unsorted or a sorted T cell fraction (not recorded which). CDR3 loop: CASSELGGELFF. CDR3 bases: TGTGCCAGCAGTGAACTCGGAGGGGAGCTGTTTTTT.